Described below is a single T cell receptor (beta chain) sequence and its context. Its antigen target is currently unknown. No base-level quality is on record; no much larger clone is a single base apart. The CDR3 holds 15 amino acids from the cysteine to the phenylalanine. Just the 45-base CDR3 DNA is kept, in frame starting at base 1. The germline V gene sets CDR1 to SGHAT and CDR2 to FQNNGV. V lost 0 bases and J lost 4 bases; the stretch between them is 9 bases long. The immunoSEQ assay at survey resolution was used to sequence TCRbeta rearrangements from genomic DNA. Processing in the source paper ran as follows. In the TCR sequencing data, the lowest productive clonotype frequency that could be detected was 2.59 x 10-5. Analyses included only productive TCRbeta rearrangements, meaning complete and in-frame sequences. Clonality for each sample was calculated as Simpson clonality in the immunoSEQ Analyzer version 3.0. Clones were binned by frequency as very rare, small, medium, large (1-20%) or hyperexpanded (>20%). OLGA 1.2.3 estimated generation probabilities, VDJtools produced V-gene circos plots, VDJdb was queried for specificities, and GLIPH identified CDR3 motifs. In TCRdb, the immuneACCESS table is reduced to in-frame sequences with V and J assigned. These tables do not hold every clone; where another copy was compared, an unresolved V gene accounts for under half, and the others remain unexplained. The V and J calls and clone size come from that table; D and trimming were worked out from the DNA. For this sample the table gives around 24,000 clones, of which about 80% were detected only once. The biggest ten clones account for 8.5% to 10% of the sample.

This sample is part of a study of STAT5B mutations in CD4+ large granular lymphocyte leukemia (dated by TCRdb to between 2021 and 2023). Some background on the complete study: Among the healthy controls, the CDR3 'QG' motif was associated with a particular HLA allele. The study compared the TCRbeta repertoires of patients with CD4+ T-cell large granular lymphocyte leukemia against the TCRbeta repertoires of healthy blood donors. The purity of purified fractions was confirmed by flow cytometry on FACSCanto II or FACSVerse to exceed 95% among lymphocytes. Results the study describes overall, beyond this receptor: CD4-sorted patient repertoires appeared more clonal than healthy CD4+ repertoires, and this difference persisted after removing the putative leukemic clones. Enrichment of TRBV06-family usage was observed among the top patient clones (8/27) relative to healthy controls (2/35). Each patient's main leukemic clonotypes were private, but about a quarter of these clonotypes showed up at low frequency in the non-leukemic repertoires of other patients. Data were not HLA-matched; higher clonality in CD4+ versus CD8+ T-LGLL could reflect the relatively small sample size.

Buffy coats from around 37 blood donors, supplied by the Finnish Red Cross blood service, were used as healthy controls. All TCR-sequenced material derived from peripheral blood: patient blood samples and healthy donor buffy coats. Ficoll-Hypaque gradient centrifugation was used to isolate peripheral blood mononuclear cells. CD4+ cells were magnetically purified from the buffy coats of healthy controls. Genomic DNA was extracted using the Gentra Puregene Cell and Tissue kit, and a Qubit 2.0 fluorometer was used to quantify it. Sequencing input: CD4+ T cells from blood buffy coats. The chain was built from TRBV11-2 and TRBJ2-2; TRBD2 is perhaps the D gene, given 6 matching bases. This receptor was taken from a human donor in good health. The DNA reads TGTGCCAGCAGCTTAGAGACGGGAGCCACCGGGGAGCTGTTTTTT. Translated, this is CASSLETGATGELFF.